This record concerns one T cell receptor (beta chain) sequence. Antigen: not known. This record belongs to a study of T cell responses to AZD1222 COVID-19 vaccine. Study at large: The study pooled second doses at about 4 or about 12 weeks. Study findings and constraints: White British donors predominated, females outnumbered males, and clonal diversity was possibly underestimated. Compared with day 0, the breadth and depth of the Spike-specific TCR repertoire rose significantly after two doses of AZD1222.

Repertoires were generated with immunoSEQ multiplex PCR, while TCRdb's copy carries only in-frame clones and drops some. The data contain just under 35,000 clones, 75% to 90% of them singletons. This CDR3 is built from 16 residues. J gave up 6 bases and V 2 bases, and 3 bases lay outside the gene matches. Germline loops: CDR1 MNHEY, CDR2 SVGAGI. This receptor was obtained from an adult in good health. The chain combines TRBV6-5 with TRBJ2-1; 14 bases fit TRBD2. The specimen comprised peripheral blood, sampled on day 0 of AZD1222 vaccination. CDR3 nucleotide sequence: TGTGCCAGCAGTTACACGGGACTAGCGGGAGCCAATGAGCAGTTCTTC. It codes for CASSYTGLAGANEQFF.